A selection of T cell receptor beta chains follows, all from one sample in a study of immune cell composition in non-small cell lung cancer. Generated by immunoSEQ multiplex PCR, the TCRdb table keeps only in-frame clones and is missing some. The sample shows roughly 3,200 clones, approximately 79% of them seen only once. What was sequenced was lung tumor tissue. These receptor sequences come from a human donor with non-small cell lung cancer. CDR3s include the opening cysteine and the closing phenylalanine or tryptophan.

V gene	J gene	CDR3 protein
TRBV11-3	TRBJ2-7	CASSLGAGNTRAYEQYF
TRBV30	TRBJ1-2	CAWRTVNNYGYTF
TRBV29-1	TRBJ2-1	CSVAGEYNEQFF
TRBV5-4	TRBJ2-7	CASSQAPWRAYEQYF
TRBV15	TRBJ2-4	CATSRGAGKDIQYF
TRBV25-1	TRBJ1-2	CASSESTGYGYTF
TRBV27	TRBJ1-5	CASSQQKGANQPQHF
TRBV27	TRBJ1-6	CASSLSWTVNSPLHF
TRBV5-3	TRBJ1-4	CASSLAGGGNEKLFF
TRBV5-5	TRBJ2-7	CASSLGLAGTEQQYF
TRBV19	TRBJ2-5	CASSRDRGQETQYF
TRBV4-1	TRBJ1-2	CASSQYAGGYYGYTF
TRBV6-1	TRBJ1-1	CASSEQGSGYTEAFF
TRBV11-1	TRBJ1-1	CASSLQGVGAEAFF
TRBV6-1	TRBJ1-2	CASHRGAGGYTF
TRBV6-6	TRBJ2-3	CASSYASGYTDTQYF
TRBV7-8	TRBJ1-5	CASSLASSGGNQPQHF
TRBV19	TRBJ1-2	CASTPLLGAGYGYTF
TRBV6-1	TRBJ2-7	CASSEGRYEQYF
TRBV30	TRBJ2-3	CAWSRGVGTDTQYF
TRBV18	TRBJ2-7	CASSPSSGGASSYEQYF
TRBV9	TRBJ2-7	CASSVGSGDEQYF
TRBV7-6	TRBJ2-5	CASSLGAGPQETQYF
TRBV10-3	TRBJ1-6	CAISRDFSRSPLHF
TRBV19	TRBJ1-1	CASSIDSGTEAFF
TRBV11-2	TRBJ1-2	CASSLGYRGGSYTF
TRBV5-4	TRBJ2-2	CASSLGLAGGNTGELFF
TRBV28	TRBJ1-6	CASSLDTLISPLHF
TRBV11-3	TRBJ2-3	CASSPPEGQGMTQYF
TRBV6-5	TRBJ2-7	CASSYQWGVEQYF
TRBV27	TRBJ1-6	CASGDRGWNSPLHF
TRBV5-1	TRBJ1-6	CASSPTAGRNSPLHF
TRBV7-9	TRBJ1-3	CASSLLTGGNTIYF